This record covers a single T cell receptor beta chain. Antigen: not known. The data were obtained in a study of cytomegalovirus exposure and HLA in healthy donors. Findings and caveats of the study: Most of the CMV-associated TCR beta chains (in a later analysis) appeared to be HLA-restricted.

Germline V gene lookup returns CDR1 MNHEY and CDR2 SVGAGI. The CDR3 runs to 14 residues. J lost 3 bases, V lost 5 bases, and 2 bases had no gene match. Primers: 60 Vbeta forward and 13 Jbeta reverse. Generated by immunoSEQ multiplex PCR, the TCRdb table keeps only in-frame clones and is missing some. The profile shows approximately 220,000 clones, about four fifths of them singletons. V usage is TRBV6-5 and J usage is TRBJ2-3; 10 nucleotides match TRBD1. Sequencing used PBMCs. The receptor comes from a young man in good health and CMV-seronegative. The CDR3 sequence: CASSRDRGTDTQYF. The CDR3, as DNA: TGTGCCAGCAGTCGGGACAGGGGAACAGATACGCAGTATTTT.